This TCR beta chain derives from a study of shared clonotypes between healthy human individuals. Regarding the study as a whole: What limited the represented genetic and exposure-history diversity was the small number of donors.

Concerning this clone itself: Its antigen remains unknown.

Only in-frame clones appear in the TCRdb table, and some are missing; sequencing was by immunoSEQ multiplex PCR. The sample carries hundreds of thousands of clones, around 77% recorded once. CDR1 is SQVTM and CDR2 is ANQGSEA in the germline V gene. V shed 5 bases, J shed 0 bases, and the junction held 12 bases outside the gene matches. The CDR3 is 17 residues long. The receptor was derived from a woman between 40 and 50 years old in good health. Some clones in this sample may be carry-over from other donors' samples. The specimen was PBMCs. The genes are TRBV29-1 and TRBJ2-1, with TRBD1 matching over 8 bases. The CDR3 nucleotides are TGCAGCGTTAGGGACAGGATTGCATTTGGCTCCTACAATGAGCAGTTCTTC. Translating it yields CSVRDRIAFGSYNEQFF.